This TCR beta chain was captured by sequencing in a study of T cells in Graves' hyperthyroidism and ophthalmopathy. The CDR3 is 13 amino acids. CDR1 is SQVTM, CDR2 ANQGSEA, per germline. Trimming cost V 1 base and J 8 bases, with 14 bases left between them. Turning to this clonotype: The antigen is unknown.

Study-level results: Blood also showed most of the thyroid clonotypes that were expanded above 0.001.

TCR beta CDR3 regions were amplified from RNA. A set of HTBI primers served as the primers for a first-round RT-PCR of the TCR CDR3. TCRdb called the multiplex PCR reads again in MiXCR, with one record for every CDR3 protein. The sample has 250,000 to 350,000 distinct CDR3 sequences; approximately 20% are singletons. V usage is TRBV29-1 and J usage is TRBJ1-2, with D unclear. This clonotype originated in a man aged 25 to 40 with Graves' ophthalmopathy. The source material was blood. The CDR3 sequence: CSVEGASQRGYTF. The CDR3 DNA is TGCAGCGTTGAAGGGGCATCGCAACGGGGCTACACCTTC.